This note documents a single T cell receptor (beta chain) sequence. The sample holds many counts of this clonotype. Its antigen specificity is not known. Within one base of it there is no much larger clone, and no base qualities were kept. The entry originates in a study of human T cells and chemical hapten exposure (dated by TCRdb to 2020 to 2022). Turning to the overall study: For sensitization, 2% DPC in acetone was applied to a 2 cm by 2 cm area of upper inner arm skin. Weekly therapeutic DPC doses were additionally applied to the scalp of patients throughout the approximately 25-week study period. Libraries were pooled for sequencing, and variation in per-sample TCR yields was attributed mainly to small differences in library volumes within the pool. Patch testing was done on the upper back using Finn chambers containing 0.01% DPC, and results were scored after 6 days according to International Contact Dermatitis Research Group standards. The study tracked peripheral blood TCR repertoire changes in vivo during primary and secondary sensitization to the hapten diphenylcyclopropenone (DPC) in alopecia patients. Roughly 30 alopecia patients provided blood for TCR sequencing at one to four time points (pre-sensitization, 2, 6 and 24 weeks). Alopecia areata with under or over 50% scalp involvement, alopecia totalis and alopecia universalis were represented in the patient cohort, which was mostly female. Patient blood was sampled pre-sensitization (week 0) and at 2, 6 and about 24 weeks after DPC sensitization.

Based on the germline V gene, the CDR1 and CDR2 sequences are ENHRY and SYGVKD. The cysteine opens and the phenylalanine closes a CDR3 of 15 amino acids. Of all the DNA, just the CDR3 is kept, 45 bases in frame from base 1. V trim: 5 bases; J trim: 4 bases; unmatched bases: 6. Library creation used RACE. The instrument given in TCRdb is NextSeq 500. During library preparation, unique molecular identifiers were attached to individual cDNA molecules so that TCRs could be counted quantitatively and reproducibly. For every blood RNA sample, sequencing covered both the TCR alpha and TCR beta chains. Turning to the authors' computational methods: A median of about 87,000 TCRs per sample was observed, with a range of roughly 20,000 to 750,000. V, J and CDR3 annotation of the TCR reads was performed with the Decombinator software suite. Every sample was subsampled to the same number of TCRs (28,000) for the PS versus PT1 abundance plots. TCRs were defined as expanded if absent before sensitization and observed at least eight times at the 2-week time point. Using fastp at Q25 and MiXCR, TCRdb reprocessed the public reads and kept productive beta chains. Rows with a matching CDR3 protein are joined into one entry that keeps the most common DNA and genes. The V and J calls were determined by TCRdb, not by the authors. The table for this sample lists around 92,000 distinct CDR3 sequences; 11% of them were counted only once. The ten largest clones add up to approximately 3.3% of the sample.

This specimen's time point label, per the study, means: pre-sensitization, week 0. The meaning of the sample's treatment or condition label: therapeutic diphenylcyclopropenone sensitization with weekly scalp DPC. At every patch-test visit, the blood draw took place before the patch test was put on. Patients were eligible if aged 18 to 70, diagnosed with alopecia and judged suitable for DPC therapy, and pregnant patients were excluded. Unfractionated whole blood was collected in Tempus Blood RNA tubes, and total RNA was extracted from that blood. Broad study findings and their caveats: Expanded TCRs formed significantly more large CDR3 similarity clusters than pre-sensitization or healthy control sets, consistent with antigen-driven responses. Patch test score correlated positively with the number of PT1 expanded TCRs, reaching significance at thresholds 8, 16 and 32 but not at 4. DPC sensitization did not change the number of TCRs with a frequency above 1 in 1000, and there was no evidence of changes in global repertoire structure. After repeated subsampling, changes were observed in the strength of the expansion versus patch-test correlation and in the threshold at which the correlation became significant. Alopecia, a presumed autoimmune disease, was present in all patients, so the immune response of the patients might differ from that of healthy individuals.

The specimen was whole blood, collected in connection with sensitization to the hapten diphenylcyclopropenone (DPC). The chain couples TRBV10-3 to TRBJ1-5; TRBD1 matches 9 bases in the middle. The clonotype originates from a woman aged 60-75 years with alopecia areata. Some clones in this sample may be carry-over from other donors' samples. The CDR3 in this case is CAISQAGTGNQPQHF. The sequence in DNA is TGTGCCATCAGTCAGGCAGGGACAGGGAATCAGCCCCAGCATTTT.